This T cell receptor (beta chain) emerged from a study of blood T cells in healthy people across ages. Background on the study: About one barcoded beta molecule was captured per two T cells (by template switching).

CDR1 SGHNT and CDR2 YYREEE come from the germline V gene (reference sequence). The CDR3 is made up of 14 amino acids. V was pared by 4 bases and J by 13 bases, with 21 bases between. Primers used in a second PCR of roughly 6 to 12 cycles were a sample-barcoded 5' primer and a J-beta primer mix. Samples each returned at least 2.5 million CDR3-containing paired-end reads. Each CDR3 protein is one row after TCRdb ran MiXCR on the 5' RACE reads. The profile covers roughly 650,000 distinct CDR3 sequences, with 32% appearing a single time and 15% taken by the ten largest. The rearrangement uses TRBV5-4 and TRBJ2-1, with D perhaps TRBD2 (8 bases). The clonotype comes from a woman at least 80 years old in good health. Specimen: blood. CDR3 sequence: CASSPGGGRETQFF. The DNA for the CDR3 is TGTGCCAGCAGCCCGGGAGGGGGCAGGGAGACCCAGTTCTTC.